The source of this TCR beta chain is a study of sequential checkpoint blockade in melanoma. On the study more broadly: First-line arms were nivolumab then ipilimumab, or the reverse, randomized 1:1. Maintenance nivolumab came after either treatment sequence.

Treatment specified: randomized to nivolumab then ipilimumab (arm A) or the reverse (arm B). None of the patients previously received DNA-damaging chemotherapy. Sorted cells were live CD3+CD8+, lacking CD19 and CD56, from PBMCs. There are 15 residues in the CDR3. Trimming removed 2 bases from V and 1 base from J; junction bases left unmatched: 3. CDR1 is MNHNY and CDR2 is SVGAGI in the germline V gene (reference sequence). Sequenced by immunoSEQ multiplex PCR; TCRdb stores in-frame clones only, minus some. The repertoire includes approximately 37,000 clones, 80% to 90% of them detected once, and 4.5% to 7% sits in the top ten.

This sequence joins TRBV6-6 and TRBJ2-3; 7 nucleotides line up with TRBD2. This sequence originates from a human donor with melanoma. The sequences come from CD8+ T cells sorted from blood (inferred from file names), collected from a patient given nivolumab and ipilimumab in sequence. The CDR3 here is CASSYAGEGTDTQYF. In nucleotides, the CDR3 is TGTGCCAGCAGTTACGCGGGGGAGGGCACAGATACGCAGTATTTT.